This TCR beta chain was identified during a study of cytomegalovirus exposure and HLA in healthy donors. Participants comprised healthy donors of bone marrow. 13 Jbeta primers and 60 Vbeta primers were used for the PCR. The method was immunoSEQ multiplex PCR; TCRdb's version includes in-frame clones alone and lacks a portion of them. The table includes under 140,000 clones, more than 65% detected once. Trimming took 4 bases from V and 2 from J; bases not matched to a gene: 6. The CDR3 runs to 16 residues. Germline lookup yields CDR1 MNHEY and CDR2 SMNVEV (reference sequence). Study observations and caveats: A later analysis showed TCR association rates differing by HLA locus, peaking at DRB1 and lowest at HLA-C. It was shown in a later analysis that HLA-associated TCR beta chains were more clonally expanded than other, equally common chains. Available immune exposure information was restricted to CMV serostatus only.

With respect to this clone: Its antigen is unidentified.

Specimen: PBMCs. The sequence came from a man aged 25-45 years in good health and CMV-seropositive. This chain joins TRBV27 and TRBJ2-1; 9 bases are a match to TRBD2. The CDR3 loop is CASSSLGGGAYNEQFF. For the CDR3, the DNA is TGTGCCAGCAGTTCCCTGGGCGGGGGGGCCTACAATGAGCAGTTCTTC.